Each of the 5 T cell receptor beta chains below was sequenced from the same sample in a study of CD8+CD57+ T cells in acquired aplastic anemia. The template for TCR beta VDJ and CDR3 sequence profiling was genomic DNA. MiXCR was run by TCRdb on the reads, yielding one entry per CDR3 protein. The sample holds under 250,000 distinct CDR3 sequences, 65% seen once. In patients chosen for sequencing, flow cytometry had shown CD8+CD57+ cell expansion. The sample was sorted CD4+, CD8+, or CD8+CD57+ T cells (not recorded which) from PBMCs. Source of these receptors: a human donor with aplastic anemia.

The chain joins TRBV9 to TRBJ2-1, with 8 bases that match TRBD2. The CDR3 extends over 16 amino acids. CDR1 and CDR2 (germline): SGDLS, YYNGEE. After removal of 4 bases from V and 0 bases from J, the junction contained 6 bases not matched to a gene. The CDR3 loop reads CASSLRLATSYNEQFF. CDR3 bases: TGTGCCAGCAGCCTCCGACTAGCGACCTCCTACAATGAGCAGTTCTTC.

The CDR3 coding sequence is TGTGCCAGCTCTCCCGGGACAGGGACGCTCGAGCAGTACTTC. Amino acid sequence: CASSPGTGTLEQYF. The genes are TRBV11-3 and TRBJ2-7; 9 bases line up with TRBD1. V lost 8 bases and J lost 6; bases outside the gene matches: 11. The CDR3 extends over 14 amino acids. Germline lookup yields CDR1 SGHNT and CDR2 YENEEA.

The rearrangement links TRBV2 to TRBJ1-6; D is uncertain. Germline V gives CDR1 SNHLY, CDR2 FYNNEI. CDR3 length: 14 amino acids. Trimming removed 6 bases at V and 7 bases at J, with 13 bases between. CDR3 protein: CASREPGYNSPLHF. In DNA form, the CDR3 reads TGTGCCAGCAGGGAACCAGGCTACAATTCACCCCTCCACTTT.

This clonotype came up once. The chain is built from TRBV7-8 and TRBJ2-7, with TRBD2 matching 15 bases. V lost 0 bases, J lost 2 bases, and 2 bases stayed unmatched. Per the germline V gene, CDR1 is SGHVS and CDR2 is FQNEAQ. The CDR3 covers 17 residues. This chain's CDR3 is CASSLAGLAGGPYEQYF. CDR3 DNA: TGTGCCAGCAGCTTAGCAGGACTAGCGGGGGGGCCCTACGAGCAGTACTTC.

The J gene is TRBJ1-1, the V gene TRBV9, with TRBD1 as a possible D gene (6 bases). V gave up 2 bases and J gave up 6 bases, with 14 bases separating them. Germline V gene sequence: CDR1 SGDLS, CDR2 YYNGEE. This CDR3 has 14 amino acids. The CDR3 loop is CASSVGGGQSEAFF. DNA of the CDR3: TGTGCCAGCAGCGTGGGGGGAGGACAGTCTGAAGCTTTCTTT.